The 23 T cell receptor beta chains below were found in one sample sequenced in a study of blood T cell repertoires in COVID-19. The table came from immunoSEQ multiplex PCR; TCRdb's copy has only in-frame clones and leaves some out. The sample shows roughly 280,000 clones, more than 75% of them seen only once. The specimen sequenced was peripheral blood. These receptor sequences come from a man between 35 and 55 years old with active or convalescent COVID-19.

V usage is TRBV9 and J usage is TRBJ2-7, with 7 bases fitting TRBD1. Germline-derived CDR1 and CDR2 are SGDLS and YYNGEE. V was clipped by 4 bases and J by 5 bases; unmatched bases: 6. This CDR3 comprises 13 residues. The CDR3 sequence is CASSPDRVDEQYF. CDR3 DNA: TGTGCCAGCAGCCCCGACAGGGTGGACGAGCAGTACTTC.

The genes are TRBV27 and TRBJ1-5, with TRBD1 matching over 8 bases. J was trimmed by 1 base and V by 5 bases; bases with no gene match: 1. The CDR3 is 14 residues long. Germline values: CDR1 MNHEY, CDR2 SMNVEV (reference sequence). Here the CDR3 reads CASSRQGSNQPQHF. CDR3 in DNA: TGTGCCAGCAGTAGACAGGGGAGCAATCAGCCCCAGCATTTT.

The chain combines TRBV28 with TRBJ1-5; maybe TRBD1 (6 bases). Trimming stripped 6 bases from V and 6 bases from J, with 12 bases between. From germline, CDR1 is MDHEN and CDR2 SYDVKM. The CDR3 is made up of 13 amino acids. As DNA, the CDR3 is TGTGCCAGCAGCCTCAGACAGGCTCAGCCCCAGCATTTT. It yields the protein CASSLRQAQPQHF.

This sequence joins TRBV5-6 and TRBJ2-1, with TRBD2 identical over 14 bases. The CDR3 runs 15 residues. Germline CDR1 is SGHDT and CDR2 is YYEEEE. Trimming removed 5 bases from V and 6 bases from J; junction bases left unmatched: 4. CDR3 protein: CASRRLAGGANEQFF. DNA for the CDR3: TGTGCCAGCAGGCGACTAGCGGGAGGGGCCAATGAGCAGTTCTTC.

This clone was observed a few times. The rearrangement joins TRBV9 to TRBJ2-1; weak D call: TRBD2 (6 bases). Germline CDR1 reads SGDLS; CDR2 reads YYNGEE. V lost 0 bases to trimming and J lost 9 bases, with 13 bases between them. CDR3 length equals 14 residues. Here the CDR3 reads CASSVVGNSGEQFF. DNA of the CDR3: TGTGCCAGCAGCGTAGTCGGAAATAGCGGTGAGCAGTTCTTC.

V gene TRBV5-1 combines with J gene TRBJ2-7; 8 bases match TRBD1. Germline V gives CDR1 SGHRS, CDR2 YFSETQ. V was pared by 0 bases and J by 5 bases, with 1 base of the junction left unmatched. This CDR3 contains 13 residues. The CDR3 loop reads CASSLDRGDEQYF. Written as DNA, the CDR3 is TGCGCCAGCAGCTTGGACAGGGGGGACGAGCAGTACTTC.

This clone was picked up one time. V and J are TRBV3-1 (or the pseudogene TRBV3-2) and TRBJ1-5; no definite D call. The V end was cut by 4 bases, the J end by 6 bases, with 16 bases between. Germline loops: CDR1 LGHDT, CDR2 YNNKEL (reference sequence). The CDR3 is 15 amino acids. Here the CDR3 reads CASSRDAGAGQPQHF. In nucleotides, the CDR3 is TGTGCCAGCAGCCGCGACGCCGGAGCGGGTCAGCCCCAGCATTTT.

CDR3 region: CASSTGRYSGGLETQYF. CDR3 in DNA: TGTGCCAGCAGCACTGGGAGGTATTCTGGGGGATTGGAGACCCAGTACTTC. The V and J genes are TRBV9 and TRBJ2-5, with a possible D match to TRBD2 (6 bases). CDR3 length: 17 amino acids. V dropped 4 bases and J dropped 5 bases, with 24 bases sitting between them. The germline CDR1 and CDR2 sequences are SGDLS and YYNGEE. Filled out from reference TRBV9 and TRBJ2-5, the complete variable domain reads DSGVTQTPKHLITATGQRVTLRCSPRSGDLSVYWYQQSLDQGLQFLIQYYNGEERAKGNILERFSAQQFPDLHSELNLSSLELGDSALYFCASSTGRYSGGLETQYFGPGTRLLVL.

The chain combines TRBV24-1 with TRBJ2-5; 7 bases are shared with TRBD1. The CDR3 has 17 amino acids. The germline CDR1 and CDR2 sequences are KGHDR and SFDVKD. With 3 bases clipped from V and 4 bases from J, the junction kept 13 bases outside the gene matches. This chain's CDR3 is CATSDHISDRAGETQYF. CDR3 bases: TGTGCCACCAGTGATCATATCTCCGACAGGGCTGGAGAGACCCAGTACTTC.

Concerning this clone itself: Other DNA sequences from this sample encode an identical CDR3 as well. The chain employs TRBV7-3 and TRBJ2-1; D may be TRBD2 (6 bases). The CDR3 is 14 residues long. Germline-derived CDR1 and CDR2 are SGHTA and FQGTGA. With 5 bases removed from V and 5 bases from J, the gap between germline ends came to 13 bases. The CDR3 loop is CASSPSGLNNEQFF. The CDR3 DNA follows: TGTGCCAGCAGCCCTAGTGGACTAAACAATGAGCAGTTCTTC.

This chain connects TRBV12-3 or TRBV12-4 to TRBJ2-1; a weak D match, TRBD2 (6 bases). The ends were cut back, 2 bases at V and 7 bases at J, with 6 bases in the middle. This CDR3 contains 12 residues. This CDR3 is CASSLRGNEQFF. In nucleotides, the CDR3 is TGTGCCAGCAGTTTACGGGGGAATGAGCAGTTCTTC.

The DNA for the CDR3 is TGCGCCAGCAGCTTGGGGGACAGGGGGCAAGAGACCCAGTACTTC. Amino acid sequence: CASSLGDRGQETQYF. The chain uses TRBV5-1 and TRBJ2-5, with TRBD1 matching 11 bases. Germline V gene sequence: CDR1 SGHRS, CDR2 YFSETQ. The CDR3 consists of 15 residues. V gave up 0 bases and J gave up 2 bases; unmatched junction bases: 0. The full variable domain, completed using reference TRBV5-1 and TRBJ2-5, is KAGVTQTPRYLIKTRGQQVTLSCSPISGHRSVSWYQQTPGQGLQFLFEYFSETQRNKGNFPGRFSGRQFSNSRSEMNVSTLELGDSALYLCASSLGDRGQETQYFGPGTRLLVL.

This chain connects TRBV28 to TRBJ1-2; a weak D match, TRBD1 (6 bases). The V and J ends lost 3 bases and 6 bases respectively, with 23 bases between them. Looked up from germline, CDR1 is MDHEN and CDR2 is SYDVKM. The CDR3 is made up of 17 amino acids. The CDR3 bases are TGTGCCAGCAGTTTGGGAGTTTCGGGGGGCGCGGTCGATGGCTACACCTTC. Protein sequence: CASSLGVSGGAVDGYTF.

The V call is TRBV9, the J call TRBJ2-1; 12 bases are shared with TRBD2. Germline CDR1 is SGDLS and CDR2 is YYNGEE. This CDR3 region has 19 residues. V was pared by 1 base and J by 8 bases, with 16 bases of the junction left unmatched. CDR3 sequence (DNA): TGTGCCAGCAGCGTACCCACCGCTAGCGGGGGGGTTGGAGGGGATGAGCAGTTCTTC. Translation gives CASSVPTASGGVGGDEQFF.

The gene calls are TRBV11-2 and TRBJ2-7, with D perhaps TRBD2 (5 bases). The V gene's germline CDR1 is SGHAT and CDR2 FQNNGV. The ends were cut back, 6 bases at V and 8 bases at J, with 23 bases in the middle. The CDR3 extends over 15 amino acids. In DNA, the CDR3 is TGTGCCAGCAGTATCCTCGCTGGGAGCTTGTCACAGCAGTACTTC. Protein product: CASSILAGSLSQQYF. Together with reference TRBV11-2 and TRBJ2-7, the CDR3 gives the full variable domain: EAGVAQSPRYKIIEKRQSVAFWCNPISGHATLYWYQQILGQGPKLLIQFQNNGVVDDSQLPKDRFSAERLKGVDSTLKIQPAKLEDSAVYLCASSILAGSLSQQYFGPGTRLTVT.

The CDR3 loop is CASSLGQPGNTIYF. CDR3 sequence (DNA): TGTGCCAGCAGCCTAGGACAGCCCGGAAACACCATATATTTT. This chain links TRBV11-3 with TRBJ1-3; D perhaps matches TRBD1 (6 bases). Trimming removed 5 bases from V and 4 bases from J, with 12 bases in between. This CDR3 is built from 14 residues. Germline loops: CDR1 SGHNT, CDR2 YENEEA.

This sequence joins TRBV14 and TRBJ2-3; D not resolved. Trimming shortened V by 1 base and J by 0 bases, and 8 bases separated the two germline ends. This CDR3 contains 15 residues. The V gene's germline CDR1 is SGHDN and CDR2 FVKESK. The CDR3, as DNA: TGTGCCAGCAGCCAAGCAGGCTCTAGCACAGATACGCAGTATTTT. The encoded protein is CASSQAGSSTDTQYF.

The chain uses TRBV5-1 and TRBJ2-2; 7 bases line up with TRBD1. CDR1 is SGHRS, CDR2 YFSETQ, per germline. The V gene end was trimmed by 3 bases and the J gene end by 1 base; junction bases not matched to a gene: 3. CDR3 size: 15 residues. In nucleotides, the CDR3 is TGCGCCAGCAGCTCATACAGGGGGAACACCGGGGAGCTGTTTTTT. Amino acid sequence: CASSSYRGNTGELFF.

The chain employs TRBV28 and TRBJ2-2; D might be TRBD2 (6 bases). Germline CDR1 reads MDHEN; CDR2 reads SYDVKM. Trimming removed 6 bases from V and 1 base from J, with 9 bases in between. The length of the CDR3 is 14 residues. CDR3 coding DNA: TGTGCCAGCAGGCCCGGGAGGAACACCGGGGAGCTGTTTTTT. Residues: CASRPGRNTGELFF.

This clone was detected once. J is TRBJ1-1 and V is TRBV11-3; D perhaps matches TRBD1 (6 bases). The germline V gene has CDR1 SGHNT and CDR2 YENEEA. The ends were cut back, 5 bases at V and 6 bases at J, with 13 bases in the middle. The CDR3 covers 13 residues. The CDR3 nucleotides are TGTGCCAGCAGCGTAGCAGGGGCGGCTGAAGCTTTCTTT. It yields the protein CASSVAGAAEAFF.

V and J are TRBV19 and TRBJ1-2; TRBD1 agrees at 8 bases. V dropped 3 bases and J dropped 3; count of bases not matched to a gene: 12. The length of the CDR3 is 17 residues. The germline gives CDR1 LNHDA, CDR2 SQIVND (reference sequence). The CDR3 region is CASSIRHPQGEDYGYTF. The DNA for the CDR3 is TGTGCCAGTAGTATTCGCCACCCACAGGGGGAAGACTATGGCTACACCTTC.

The chain joins TRBV27 to TRBJ2-3; a possible D gene is TRBD1 (5 bases). The germline V and J ends were trimmed by 6 bases and 0 bases, with 19 bases remaining between them. Germline-derived CDR1 and CDR2 are MNHEY and SMNVEV (reference sequence). CDR3 size: 17 residues. The CDR3: CASRNLGAHSSTDTQYF. The CDR3, as DNA: TGTGCCAGCAGAAACCTAGGGGCGCACTCTAGCACAGATACGCAGTATTTT.

V usage is TRBV29-1 and J usage is TRBJ2-5; D gene ambiguous. Looked up from germline, CDR1 is SQVTM and CDR2 is ANQGSEA. V was cut by 4 bases and J by 7 bases, with 19 bases left in between. The CDR3 runs 14 residues. CDR3 region: CSVGPQDTSPTQYF. In nucleotides, the CDR3 is TGCAGCGTTGGACCTCAAGACACCAGTCCGACCCAGTACTTC.